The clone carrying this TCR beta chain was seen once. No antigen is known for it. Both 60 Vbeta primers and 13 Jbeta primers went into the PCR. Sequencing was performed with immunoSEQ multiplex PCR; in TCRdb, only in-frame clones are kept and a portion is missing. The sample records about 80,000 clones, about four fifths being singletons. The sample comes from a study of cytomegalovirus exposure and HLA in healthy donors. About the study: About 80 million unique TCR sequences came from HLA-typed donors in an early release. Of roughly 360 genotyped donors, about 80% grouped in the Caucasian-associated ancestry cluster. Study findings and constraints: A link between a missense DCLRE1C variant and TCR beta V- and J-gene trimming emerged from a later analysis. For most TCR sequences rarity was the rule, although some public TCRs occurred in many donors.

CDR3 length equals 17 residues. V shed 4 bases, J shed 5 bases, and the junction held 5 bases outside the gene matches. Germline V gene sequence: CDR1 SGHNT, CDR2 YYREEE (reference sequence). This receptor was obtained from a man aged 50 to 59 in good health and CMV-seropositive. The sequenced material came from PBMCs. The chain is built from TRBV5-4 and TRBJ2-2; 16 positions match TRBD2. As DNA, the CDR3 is TGTGCCAGCAGCCCCGGGACTAGCGGGAGGGGGACCGGGGAGCTGTTTTTT. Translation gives CASSPGTSGRGTGELFF.